Listed here are 10 T cell receptor beta chains from one sample, sequenced in a study of human T cells and chemical hapten exposure. TCRdb redid the calling of the RACE reads with MiXCR, one entry per CDR3 protein. The sample holds around 71,000 distinct CDR3 sequences; about 9.4% are singletons and the top ten take 3.3%. As to time point: patch test 1, 2 weeks after DPC sensitization. Treatment denoted: therapeutic diphenylcyclopropenone sensitization with weekly scalp DPC. Sequenced material: whole blood, taken in connection with sensitization to the hapten diphenylcyclopropenone (DPC). These receptors were collected from a woman aged 40 to 50 with alopecia areata. Some clones in this sample may be carry-over from other donors' samples.

The rearrangement joins TRBV7-3 to TRBJ2-1; TRBD2 agrees at 11 bases. CDR1 is SGHTA, CDR2 FQGTGA, per germline. CDR3 length: 16 residues. V was pared by 5 bases and J by 7 bases, with 10 bases of the junction left unmatched. CDR3 sequence reads: CASSLIAGGPENEQFF. CDR3 DNA: TGTGCCAGCAGCCTGATAGCGGGGGGGCCGGAGAATGAGCAGTTCTTC.

The table lists this clonotype with many counts. V and J are TRBV5-4 and TRBJ2-7; D uncertain. The CDR3 sequence is 12 residues long. Looked up from germline, CDR1 is SGHNT and CDR2 is YYREEE (reference sequence). Trimming took off 4 bases at V and 7 bases at J, with 12 bases between the two ends. The CDR3 reads CASSLRGWEQYF. The CDR3 DNA follows: TGTGCCAGCAGCCTGCGAGGATGGGAGCAGTACTTC.

The table lists this clonotype with many counts. The chain joins TRBV4-1 to TRBJ2-1, with D hard to call. The CDR3 sequence is 18 residues long. V was shortened by 0 bases and J by 0 bases, with 15 bases between the two germline ends. Germline V CDR1 and CDR2: MGHRA, YSYEKL. The CDR3 protein is CASSQDVRSQSSYNEQFF. For the CDR3, the DNA is TGCGCCAGCAGCCAAGACGTCCGCAGCCAGAGCTCCTACAATGAGCAGTTCTTC.

CDR3: CASSSGDVGYTF. DNA of the CDR3: TGTGCCAGCAGCTCAGGGGATGTTGGCTACACCTTC. V gene TRBV7-9 combines with J gene TRBJ1-2; possible D gene TRBD1, 6 bases. Trimming stripped 4 bases from V and 7 bases from J, with 10 bases between. Germline V lookup: CDR1 SEHNR, CDR2 FQNEAQ (reference sequence). This CDR3 is 12 amino acids long. Variable domain in full (rest from reference TRBV7-9 and TRBJ1-2): DTGVSQNPRHKITKRGQNVTFRCDPISEHNRLYWYRQTLGQGPEFLTYFQNEAQLEKSRLLSDRFSAERPKGSFSTLEIQRTEQGDSAMYLCASSSGDVGYTFGSGTRLTVV.

This clonotype has a handful of counts. This chain joins TRBV18 and TRBJ1-5; TRBD1 matches 11 bases. Germline CDR1 reads KGHSH; CDR2 reads LQKENI. The CDR3 is 15 amino acids. V lost 3 bases and J lost 4; bases outside the gene matches: 2. The CDR3 is CASSPGTGGNQPQHF. The CDR3 bases are TGTGCCAGCTCACCCGGGACAGGGGGGAATCAGCCCCAGCATTTT.

This clonotype showed up many times. The rearrangement links TRBV28 to TRBJ1-5; D gene uncertain. This CDR3 has 14 amino acids. Trimming took 3 bases from V and 11 from J, leaving 17 bases between them. Germline lookup yields CDR1 MDHEN and CDR2 SYDVKM. The CDR3 sequence: CASSFGGSQTTQHF. In DNA, the CDR3 is TGTGCCAGCAGTTTCGGTGGGAGTCAGACGACCCAGCATTTT.

This clonotype has just a few counts. The chain joins TRBV4-1 to TRBJ2-7; D is unclear. Germline lookup yields CDR1 MGHRA and CDR2 YSYEKL. Trimming removed 1 base at V and 4 bases at J, with 11 bases between. The CDR3 length is 14 residues. DNA of the CDR3: TGCGCCAGCAGCCAAGTCCCCGCCTATTACGAGCAGTACTTC. This encodes CASSQVPAYYEQYF.

The sample holds many counts of this clonotype. The V call is TRBV6-5, the J call TRBJ2-1, with a possible D match to TRBD2 (6 bases). Germline CDR1 MNHEY, CDR2 SVGAGI. The CDR3 runs to 15 residues. Trimming pared 6 bases from V and 7 bases from J, leaving 19 bases between. CDR3 bases: TGTGCCAGCAGCCTGCCTGGGGCGGGGAGGAATGAGCAGTTCTTC. It translates to CASSLPGAGRNEQFF.

This clonotype was detected ten times or more. This rearrangement joins TRBV7-6 to TRBJ1-1; D is unclear. V lost 3 bases and J 1 base, leaving 12 bases between the germline ends. The CDR3 has 15 amino acids. Germline values: CDR1 SGHVS, CDR2 FNYEAQ. For the CDR3, the DNA is TGTGCCAGCAGCTTGGGGAGAGTGGGGAACACTGAAGCTTTCTTT. This codes for CASSLGRVGNTEAFF.

This clonotype was picked up many times. This sequence joins TRBV6-5 and TRBJ2-3; D remains ambiguous. V lost 6 bases and J lost 2, with 12 bases in between. Germline V gene data show CDR1 as MNHEY and CDR2 as SVGAGI. This CDR3 is 14 amino acids long. CDR3 protein: CASRPRLTTDTQYF. The CDR3 DNA follows: TGTGCCAGCAGGCCGAGACTCACCACAGATACGCAGTATTTT.